This note documents a single T cell receptor beta chain sequence. No antigen is known for it. These data belong to a study of cytomegalovirus exposure and HLA in healthy donors. Notes on the study in general: Confirmation in vitro established that three CMV-associated chains were specific for CMV antigens. Despite most TCR sequences being rare, some public TCRs occurred in many donors.

J gave up 5 bases and V 7 bases, and 13 bases lay outside the gene matches. Germline-derived CDR1 and CDR2 are MDHEN and SYDVKM. The CDR3 contains 15 residues. Data came from immunoSEQ multiplex PCR; TCRdb stores just in-frame clones and leaves some out. The data show about 160,000 clones, just under 90% seen once. The receptor was isolated from a man aged 18 to 35 in good health and CMV-seropositive. This chain joins TRBV28 and TRBJ2-7, with 8 bases that match TRBD1. The sequencing input was PBMCs. CDR3 nucleotides: TGTGCCAGCAACTCCAACGGGGCAGGGGGCAACGAGCAGTACTTC. This codes for CASNSNGAGGNEQYF.